Presented here are 7 T cell receptor beta chains from one specimen sequenced in a study of shared clonotypes between healthy human individuals. Naive CD8 cells comprised CD45RO-negative, CCR7-positively selected cells, excluding terminally differentiated effector memory CD45RA+ cells. TCRdb's copy holds only in-frame clones and misses some; the assay was immunoSEQ multiplex PCR. This sample carries almost 700,000 clones, about 90% of them seen once, and the ten largest clones take nearly 25%. The sample taken for sequencing was naive CD8+ T cells sorted from blood. These receptors all stem from a young man in good health.

The chain couples TRBV4-3 to TRBJ2-1, with TRBD2 identical over 11 bases. Unmatched junction bases numbered 10, after V lost 0 bases and J lost 6 bases. Germline V gene data show CDR1 as LGHNA and CDR2 as YSLEER. The CDR3 loop spans 18 amino acids. In nucleotides, the CDR3 is TGCGCCAGCAGCCAAGACTCCCCAACTAGCGGGAGACGCAATGAGCAGTTCTTC. Translation: CASSQDSPTSGRRNEQFF.

This rearrangement joins TRBV7-8 to TRBJ1-5; TRBD1 agrees at 12 bases. Trimming removed 5 bases from V and 0 bases from J; junction bases left unmatched: 5. Germline CDR1 and CDR2: SGHVS and FQNEAQ. This CDR3 has 17 residues. This CDR3 is CASSAGQGANSNQPQHF. The CDR3 DNA sequence: TGTGCCAGCAGCGCGGGACAGGGGGCAAATAGCAATCAGCCCCAGCATTTT.

The chain uses TRBV5-6 and TRBJ2-7; TRBD1 is a possible D gene (7 bases). There are 14 residues in the CDR3. Germline CDR1 is SGHDT and CDR2 is YYEEEE. Trimming took off 4 bases at V and 7 bases at J, with 18 bases between the two ends. CDR3 in amino acids: CASSHGRGAWEQYF. DNA of the CDR3: TGTGCCAGCAGCCACGGCAGGGGGGCCTGGGAGCAGTACTTC.

The chain couples TRBV29-1 to TRBJ2-2; D is possibly TRBD1 or TRBD2 (6 bases each). The CDR3 sequence is 15 residues long. Per the germline V gene, CDR1 is SQVTM and CDR2 is ANQGSEA. V was trimmed by 0 bases and J by 5 bases, leaving 13 bases between them. The CDR3 spells CSVEDHREDTGELFF. The CDR3 region has the DNA TGCAGCGTTGAAGATCACAGGGAGGATACCGGGGAGCTGTTTTTT.

With regard to this clone: Its ends do not fully match the called genes, so a read error is possible. The chain links TRBV25-1 to TRBJ2-4; TRBD2 is a possible D gene (6 bases). CDR3 length: 13 amino acids. CDR1 is MGHDK and CDR2 is SYGVNS in the germline V gene. The CDR3 is CASSDISGRDLTF. CDR3 DNA: TGTGCCAGCAGTGATATATCTGGCAGGGACTTGACCTTC.

The rearrangement links TRBV4-1 to TRBJ1-3; D unclear. V lost 0 bases and J lost 2, with 8 bases in between. The CDR3 spans 15 residues. Germline CDR1 is MGHRA and CDR2 is YSYEKL. This CDR3 is CASSQDPVPGNTIYF. The CDR3 DNA sequence: TGCGCCAGCAGCCAAGATCCAGTTCCTGGAAACACCATATATTTT.

The rearrangement joins TRBV29-1 to TRBJ2-7, with 8 bases identical to TRBD2. The germline V gene has CDR1 SQVTM and CDR2 ANQGSEA. The junction had 9 bases not matched to a gene; V was cut back by 5 bases and J by 6 bases. The CDR3 is 13 amino acids. The CDR3 bases are TGCAGCGTTCTTAGCGGGATTTCGAGCGAGCAGTACTTC. It yields the protein CSVLSGISSEQYF.